A selection of T cell receptor beta chains follows, all from one sample in a study of shared clonotypes between healthy human individuals. The data were produced by immunoSEQ multiplex PCR, yet TCRdb's version contains in-frame clones alone and is incomplete. The sample includes some 650,000 clones, 97% seen only once; the top ten take around 0.06%. The sequencing sample was made of naive CD4+ T cells sorted from blood. The receptors stem from a woman in her twenties or thirties in good health. Each CDR3 is given with its conserved first and last residue. Each record gives: clone size, J gene, D gene, V gene, CDR3 protein, CDR3 DNA. A D gene is named only where the DNA matches it firmly. The size of a clone is reported for some rows only, either as once, few or many, or as a class for expanded clones.

size: .
J: TRBJ2-4
D: .
V: TRBV4-1
CDR3: CASSQDLGTKNIQYF
DNA: TGCGCCAGCAGCCAAGATTTAGGGACCAAAAACATTCAGTACTTC

size: .
J: TRBJ2-2
D: TRBD2
V: TRBV28
CDR3: CASSSAGGPGGELFF
DNA: TGTGCCAGCAGTTCAGCGGGAGGGCCTGGCGGGGAGCTGTTTTTT

size: .
J: TRBJ2-3
D: TRBD2
V: TRBV18
CDR3: CASSRTSGSTDTQYF
DNA: TGTGCCAGCTCACGGACTAGCGGCTCCACAGATACGCAGTATTTT

size: .
J: TRBJ2-7
D: .
V: TRBV4-2
CDR3: CASSQWGRGGEQYF
DNA: TGTGCCAGCAGCCAATGGGGGCGGGGCGGCGAGCAGTACTTC

size: once
J: TRBJ1-2
D: .
V: TRBV7-9
CDR3: CASSPQGYGYTF
DNA: TGTGCCAGCAGCCCACAGGGATATGGCTACACCTTC

size: once
J: TRBJ2-7
D: TRBD1
V: TRBV6-1
CDR3: CASSRTGGIGYEQYF
DNA: TGTGCCAGCAGTCGGACAGGGGGTATCGGCTACGAGCAGTACTTC

size: .
J: TRBJ1-4
D: TRBD1
V: TRBV4-1
CDR3: CASSRQGVDEKLFF
DNA: TGCGCCAGCAGCCGCCAGGGGGTAGATGAAAAACTGTTTTTT

size: .
J: TRBJ2-1
D: TRBD2
V: TRBV6-5
CDR3: CASSPRTSGSNEQFF
DNA: TGTGCCAGCAGTCCCCGGACTAGCGGGAGCAATGAGCAGTTCTTC

size: .
J: TRBJ2-1
D: .
V: TRBV19
CDR3: CASSAYLGPSSYNEQFF
DNA: TGTGCCAGTAGTGCCTACTTGGGGCCGAGCTCCTACAATGAGCAGTTCTTC

size: .
J: TRBJ2-2
D: .
V: TRBV14
CDR3: CASSQDWLALNTGELLF
DNA: TGTGCCAGCAGCCAAGATTGGCTAGCGCTTAACACCGGGGAGCTGCTTTTT

size: .
J: TRBJ2-7
D: TRBD1
V: TRBV5-1
CDR3: CASSLRGLDEQYF
DNA: TGCGCCAGCAGCTTAAGGGGGCTCGACGAGCAGTACTTC

size: .
J: TRBJ2-1
D: .
V: TRBV6-1
CDR3: CASSETQGRREFF
DNA: TGTGCCAGCAGTGAAACCCAGGGGAGGCGGGAGTTCTTC

size: .
J: TRBJ2-3
D: .
V: TRBV5-6
CDR3: CASSLGSTDTQYF
DNA: TGTGCCAGCAGCTTAGGCAGCACAGATACGCAGTATTTT

size: .
J: TRBJ2-1
D: .
V: TRBV28
CDR3: CASALRFMHNEQFF
DNA: TGTGCCAGCGCCCTCCGGTTTATGCACAATGAGCAGTTCTTC

size: .
J: TRBJ2-2
D: .
V: TRBV28
CDR3: CASSLRTGRGTGELFF
DNA: TGTGCCAGCAGTTTAAGAACAGGTCGCGGCACCGGGGAGCTGTTTTTT

size: .
J: TRBJ2-5
D: TRBD2
V: TRBV30
CDR3: CAWSLAGGARETQYF
DNA: TGTGCCTGGAGTCTCGCGGGGGGGGCGCGGGAGACCCAGTACTTC

size: .
J: TRBJ2-2
D: .
V: TRBV28
CDR3: CASSLSTLGELFF
DNA: TGTGCCAGCAGTTTAAGCACGCTTGGGGAGCTGTTTTTT

size: .
J: TRBJ2-7
D: TRBD1
V: TRBV10-3
CDR3: CATRQGIYEQYF
DNA: TGTGCCACGCGACAGGGGATCTACGAGCAGTACTTC

size: .
J: TRBJ2-3
D: TRBD2
V: TRBV12-5
CDR3: CASGPPTSGNPRTDTQYF
DNA: TGTGCTAGTGGTCCCCCGACTAGCGGGAACCCCCGGACAGATACGCAGTATTTT

size: once
J: TRBJ2-3
D: TRBD1
V: TRBV2
CDR3: CASSEGGTGGFADTQYF
DNA: TGTGCCAGCAGTGAAGGGGGGACAGGGGGTTTCGCAGATACGCAGTATTTT

size: .
J: TRBJ1-1
D: TRBD1
V: TRBV27
CDR3: CASTKRGTGMATEAFF
DNA: TGTGCCAGCACCAAACGCGGGACAGGGATGGCCACTGAAGCTTTCTTT

size: .
J: TRBJ2-7
D: TRBD2
V: TRBV7-3
CDR3: CASSLAGGKQYF
DNA: TGTGCCAGCAGCCTAGCGGGAGGCAAGCAGTACTTC

size: .
J: TRBJ2-1
D: .
V: TRBV7-3
CDR3: CASSPGTPGNEQFF
DNA: TGTGCCAGCAGCCCCGGGACCCCCGGAAATGAGCAGTTCTTC